This TCR beta chain was retrieved from a study of human T cells and chemical hapten exposure. General study points: It was expanded TCRs that formed significantly more large CDR3 similarity clusters than controls did.

Comments on this clonotype: Its antigen is currently unknown.

Stated time point: patch test 1, 2 weeks after DPC sensitization. This sample's treatment: therapeutic diphenylcyclopropenone sensitization with weekly scalp DPC. Venepuncture was done earlier than the placement of each patch test. Trimming took 5 bases from V and 6 from J, leaving 16 bases between them. The CDR3 length is 15 residues. In germline, CDR1 is PRHDT, CDR2 FYEKMQ (reference sequence). Unique molecular identifiers were linked by the library to individual cDNA molecules. Each CDR3 protein gets one entry after TCRdb re-called the RACE reads with MiXCR. The table lists fewer than 60,000 distinct CDR3 sequences, around 9% of them singletons, with 3.5% to 5% in the top ten.

This rearrangement joins TRBV13 to TRBJ2-2, with D tentatively TRBD1 or TRBD2 (6 bases each). The clonotype originates from a woman in her 50s with alopecia areata. Some clones in this sample may be carry-over from other donors' samples. The sample consisted of whole blood, taken in connection with sensitization to the hapten diphenylcyclopropenone (DPC). CDR3 in amino acids: CASSPGARAPGELFF. Written as DNA, the CDR3 is TGTGCCAGCAGCCCGGGGGCCAGGGCTCCCGGGGAGCTGTTTTTT. Full variable domain (rest looked up from reference TRBV13 and TRBJ2-2): AAGVIQSPRHLIKEKRETATLKCYPIPRHDTVYWYQQGPGQDPQFLISFYEKMQSDKGSIPDRFSAQQFSDYHSELNMSSLELGDSALYFCASSPGARAPGELFFGEGSRLTVL.